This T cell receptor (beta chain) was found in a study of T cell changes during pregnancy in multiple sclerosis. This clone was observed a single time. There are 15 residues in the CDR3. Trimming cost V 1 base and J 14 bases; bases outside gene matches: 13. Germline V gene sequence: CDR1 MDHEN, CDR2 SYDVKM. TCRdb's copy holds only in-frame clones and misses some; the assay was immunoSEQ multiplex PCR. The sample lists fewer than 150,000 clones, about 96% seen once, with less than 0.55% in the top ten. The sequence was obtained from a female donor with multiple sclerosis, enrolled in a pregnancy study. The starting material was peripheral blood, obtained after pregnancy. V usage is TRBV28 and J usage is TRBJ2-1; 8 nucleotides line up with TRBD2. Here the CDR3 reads CASSLYKASGHREFF. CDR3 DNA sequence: TGTGCCAGCAGTTTATATAAGGCTAGCGGGCACCGAGAGTTCTTC.